The sequence of this T cell receptor (beta chain) was determined in a study of Ad26.COV2.S vaccination and SARS-CoV-2 variants. Regarding treatment: around 19 received Ad26.COV2.S at low or high dose, single or two shots; five or six received placebo; per-sample allocation not given. After the first vaccine or placebo injection, samples were drawn on day 63. General study results and limits: Participants given vaccine showed non-spike TCR breadth similar to that of placebo recipients.

Germline V gene sequence: CDR1 KGHSH, CDR2 LQKENI. The CDR3 has 13 residues. The V and J ends lost 3 bases and 8 bases respectively, with 11 bases between them. With respect to this clone: Antigen unknown.

Profiling relied on immunoSEQ multiplex PCR, and the TCRdb table lists in-frame clones only, not all of them. The table records roughly 330,000 clones, 85% to 90% of them present only once. The sample in question was peripheral blood, obtained in a trial of Ad26.COV2.S vaccine versus placebo. The origin of this receptor is a person between 18 and 60 years old who received the Ad26.COV2.S COVID-19 vaccine or a placebo. The chain has TRBV18 and TRBJ2-1; perhaps TRBD2 as D (6 bases). The CDR3 sequence is CASSPTGGDEQFF. DNA of the CDR3: TGTGCCAGCTCACCTACGGGCGGGGATGAGCAGTTCTTC. The full variable domain, with the rest looked up from reference TRBV18 and TRBJ2-1, is NAGVMQNPRHLVRRRGQEARLRCSPMKGHSHVYWYRQLPEEGLKFMVYLQKENIIDESGMPKERFSAEFPKEGPSILRIQQVVRGDSAAYFCASSPTGGDEQFFGPGTRLTVL.